These 31 T cell receptor beta chains came from one sample sequenced in a study of blood T cell repertoires in COVID-19. Sequenced by immunoSEQ multiplex PCR; TCRdb stores in-frame clones only, minus some. The table lists about 87,000 clones, about 80% of them singletons. The specimen was peripheral blood. The receptors derive from a woman aged 50 to 60 with acute or convalescent COVID-19.

This clone was observed a single time. The rearrangement joins TRBV9 to TRBJ2-1; 8 bases match TRBD1. This CDR3 contains 15 residues. Germline CDR1 SGDLS, CDR2 YYNGEE. The trim removed 4 bases at V and 3 bases at J, leaving 6 bases unmatched. The CDR3 DNA reads TGTGCCAGCAGCCCCCGACAGGGGCTCTACAATGAGCAGTTCTTC. This codes for CASSPRQGLYNEQFF.

The CDR3 region has the DNA TGTGCCAGCAGGTATGACAGGGGCGACACTGAAGCTTTCTTT. Residues: CASRYDRGDTEAFF. V usage is TRBV2 and J usage is TRBJ1-1; 8 bases line up with TRBD1. The CDR3 is 14 residues long. After removal of 6 bases from V and 3 bases from J, the junction contained 6 bases not matched to a gene. In germline, CDR1 is SNHLY, CDR2 FYNNEI.

The chain combines TRBV19 with TRBJ2-7; a possible D gene is TRBD2 (6 bases). This CDR3 region has 15 residues. V dropped 2 bases and J dropped 2 bases, with 13 bases sitting between them. From germline, CDR1 is LNHDA and CDR2 SQIVND (reference sequence). Written as DNA, the CDR3 is TGTGCCAGTAGTATAACTAGCCGGGGCCCCTACGAGCAGTACTTC. Translated: CASSITSRGPYEQYF.

The rearrangement links TRBV2 to TRBJ2-3; no reliable D call. The CDR3 has 12 amino acids. Germline loops: CDR1 SNHLY, CDR2 FYNNEI. The V end lost 7 bases, the J end lost 6 bases, and 11 bases lay between the germline ends. CDR3 amino acids: CASNFDTDTQYF. The CDR3 DNA sequence: TGTGCCAGCAATTTTGACACGGATACGCAGTATTTT.

The J gene is TRBJ1-1, the V gene TRBV25-1; TRBD1 matches at 8 bases. CDR1 and CDR2 from the germline V gene are MGHDK and SYGVNS. Trimming cost V 1 base and J 4 bases; bases outside gene matches: 5. CDR3 length: 15 residues. The CDR3 DNA sequence: TGTGCCAGCAGTGAATCAGGCAGGGGGCGCACTGAAGCTTTCTTT. It yields the protein CASSESGRGRTEAFF.

V usage is TRBV2 and J usage is TRBJ2-7; unclear D gene. The CDR3 is 15 amino acids. V lost 6 bases and J lost 2, with 17 bases in between. Germline-derived CDR1 and CDR2 are SNHLY and FYNNEI. The CDR3 region has the DNA TGTGCCAGCAGCCTGGGCCGAACTCGAACCTACGAGCAGTACTTC. Translating gives CASSLGRTRTYEQYF.

V is TRBV29-1 and J is TRBJ1-2, with 9 positions matching TRBD1. Unmatched junction bases numbered 7, after V lost 7 bases and J lost 4 bases. CDR3 length: 13 residues. Germline V gene data show CDR1 as SQVTM and CDR2 as ANQGSEA. For the CDR3, the DNA is TGCAGCGGTTCGACAGGGGGAGGCTATGGCTACACCTTC. Amino acid sequence: CSGSTGGGYGYTF.

The chain is built from TRBV5-6 and TRBJ1-1, with 7 nucleotides matching TRBD1. V was clipped by 4 bases and J by 4 bases; unmatched bases: 7. CDR3 length: 14 amino acids. Looked up from germline, CDR1 is SGHDT and CDR2 is YYEEEE. CDR3 amino acids: CASSEEGAGTEAFF. The CDR3 DNA reads as TGTGCCAGCAGCGAGGAGGGGGCAGGCACTGAAGCTTTCTTT.

V usage is TRBV9 and J usage is TRBJ1-3; D gene uncertain. Per the germline V gene, CDR1 is SGDLS and CDR2 is YYNGEE. V was shortened by 1 base and J by 10 bases, with 9 bases between the two germline ends. This CDR3 has 12 residues. The CDR3 here is CASSVFGSTIYF. The CDR3 DNA sequence: TGTGCCAGCAGCGTATTTGGGAGTACCATATATTTT.

This chain links TRBV6-5 with TRBJ2-5; the match to TRBD1 covers 8 bases. The V gene's germline CDR1 is MNHEY and CDR2 SVGAGI. This CDR3 has 15 residues. The J segment lost 1 base and the V segment lost 8 bases, leaving 9 bases of the junction unmatched. The CDR3 nucleotides are TGTGCCAGCCGCACGAACCAGGGGGCCCAAGAGACCCAGTACTTC. This encodes CASRTNQGAQETQYF.

The chain couples TRBV2 to TRBJ1-2; tentatively, D is TRBD1 (5 bases). V was pared by 7 bases and J by 9 bases, with 15 bases between. The CDR3 extends over 12 amino acids. Germline lookup yields CDR1 SNHLY and CDR2 FYNNEI. The CDR3 reads CASNEDQGRYTF. The DNA of the CDR3 is TGTGCCAGCAACGAGGATCAGGGCCGCTACACCTTC.

This clone was detected only once. The chain couples TRBV9 to TRBJ2-5; 9 bases line up with TRBD1. The trim removed 2 bases at V and 2 bases at J, leaving 7 bases unmatched. Per the germline V gene, CDR1 is SGDLS and CDR2 is YYNGEE. The CDR3 is 16 residues long. The CDR3 sequence: CASSVSGTGRQETQYF. The CDR3 DNA follows: TGTGCCAGCAGCGTCAGTGGGACAGGGAGGCAAGAGACCCAGTACTTC. The whole variable domain, remainder taken from reference TRBV9 and TRBJ2-5, is DSGVTQTPKHLITATGQRVTLRCSPRSGDLSVYWYQQSLDQGLQFLIQYYNGEERAKGNILERFSAQQFPDLHSELNLSSLELGDSALYFCASSVSGTGRQETQYFGPGTRLLVL.

The chain combines TRBV6-6 with TRBJ1-5; maybe TRBD1 (5 bases). CDR3 length: 12 amino acids. Trimming took 10 bases from V and 5 from J, leaving 12 bases between them. Germline-derived CDR1 and CDR2 are MNHNY and SVGAGI (reference sequence). The CDR3 loop is CATRTGDQPQHF. The CDR3 DNA reads TGTGCCACCAGGACGGGGGATCAGCCCCAGCATTTT.

V and J are TRBV2 and TRBJ2-1; 9 bases are a match to TRBD2. V shed 0 bases, J shed 4 bases, and the junction held 7 bases outside the gene matches. Germline CDR1 reads SNHLY; CDR2 reads FYNNEI. The CDR3 sequence is 17 residues long. The CDR3 spells CASSEAQRGAGYNEQFF. Written as DNA, the CDR3 is TGTGCCAGCAGTGAAGCCCAGCGGGGGGCCGGATACAATGAGCAGTTCTTC. The whole variable domain, remainder taken from reference TRBV2 and TRBJ2-1, is EPEVTQTPSHQVTQMGQEVILRCVPISNHLYFYWYRQILGQKVEFLVSFYNNEISEKSEIFDDQFSVERPDGSNFTLKIRSTKLEDSAMYFCASSEAQRGAGYNEQFFGPGTRLTVL.

This chain joins TRBV6-2 or TRBV6-3 and TRBJ2-5; D may be TRBD2 (5 bases). Germline values: CDR1 MNHEY, CDR2 SVGEGT. Between the trimmed V and J ends, which lost 0 bases and 4 bases, there was a span of 6 bases. This CDR3 is 13 amino acids long. The CDR3 region is CASSYSRGETQYF. In DNA, the CDR3 is TGTGCCAGCAGTTACTCACGGGGAGAGACCCAGTACTTC.

The chain combines TRBV3-1 (or the pseudogene TRBV3-2) with TRBJ2-2, with a weak D call TRBD2 (7 bases). This CDR3 contains 17 residues. Germline values: CDR1 LGHDT, CDR2 YNNKEL (reference sequence). Trimming pared 1 base from V and 6 bases from J, leaving 18 bases between. The DNA for the CDR3 is TGTGCCAGCAGCCAAGCCGGCGGGGGCCCCCTGTCCGGGGAGCTGTTTTTT. It yields the protein CASSQAGGGPLSGELFF.

The chain links TRBV6-6 to TRBJ2-6; tentatively, D is TRBD2 (6 bases). The CDR3 runs 17 residues. V shed 5 bases and J shed 0 bases, with 14 bases lying between them. Germline V CDR1 and CDR2: MNHNY, SVGAGI (reference sequence). DNA of the CDR3: TGTGCCAGCAGTCAGGAGGGACGGATCTCTGGGGCCAACGTCCTGACTTTC. Amino acid sequence: CASSQEGRISGANVLTF.

This rearrangement joins TRBV19 to TRBJ2-7; 12 bases are a match to TRBD2. V trimming: 4 bases; J trimming: 4 bases; junction bases outside the gene matches: 2. Germline V gives CDR1 LNHDA, CDR2 SQIVND (reference sequence). CDR3 size: 14 residues. The CDR3 nucleotides read TGTGCCAGTAGTAGGGGGACTAGCGGGTACGAGCAGTACTTC. It encodes CASSRGTSGYEQYF.

This clone has more than one count but fewer than ten. The chain combines TRBV4-1 with TRBJ1-1; 7 nucleotides match TRBD1. Trimming removed 2 bases from V and 3 bases from J; junction bases left unmatched: 3. CDR3 size: 14 residues. CDR1 is MGHRA, CDR2 YSYEKL, per germline. CDR3 in amino acids: CASSQQGEDTEAFF. The CDR3, as DNA: TGCGCCAGCAGCCAACAGGGGGAGGACACTGAAGCTTTCTTT.

V gene TRBV7-9 combines with J gene TRBJ1-1; D is perhaps TRBD1 (5 bases). Trimming took off 6 bases at V and 6 bases at J, with 17 bases between the two ends. The germline CDR1 and CDR2 sequences are SEHNR and FQNEAQ (reference sequence). This CDR3 has 14 amino acids. CDR3 in amino acids: CASSLVGGGPEAFF. The CDR3 coding sequence is TGTGCCAGCAGTCTGGTGGGGGGGGGACCTGAAGCTTTCTTT. Full variable domain (outside the CDR3, taken from reference TRBV7-9 and TRBJ1-1): DTGVSQNPRHKITKRGQNVTFRCDPISEHNRLYWYRQTLGQGPEFLTYFQNEAQLEKSRLLSDRFSAERPKGSFSTLEIQRTEQGDSAMYLCASSLVGGGPEAFFGQGTRLTVV.

The chain is built from TRBV11-3 and TRBJ2-1; 7 bases align to TRBD2. Germline assignment: CDR1 SGHNT and CDR2 YENEEA. This CDR3 has 15 amino acids. Trimming cost V 1 base and J 7 bases; bases outside gene matches: 7. Here the CDR3 reads CASSLGGTKGNEQFF. The CDR3 region has the DNA TGTGCCAGCAGCTTAGGGGGGACTAAGGGGAATGAGCAGTTCTTC. Full variable domain (outside the CDR3, taken from reference TRBV11-3 and TRBJ2-1): EAGVVQSPRYKIIEKKQPVAFWCNPISGHNTLYWYLQNLGQGPELLIRYENEEAVDDSQLPKDRFSAERLKGVDSTLKIQPAELGDSAVYLCASSLGGTKGNEQFFGPGTRLTVL.

This sequence joins TRBV7-2 and TRBJ1-2; TRBD1 might be the D (6 bases). The CDR3 covers 15 residues. Germline-derived CDR1 and CDR2 are SGHTA and FQGNSA. With 7 bases removed from V and 0 bases from J, the gap between germline ends came to 15 bases. The CDR3 DNA follows: TGTGCCAGCAATGTTGGGGACAATTCTAACTATGGCTACACCTTC. As protein: CASNVGDNSNYGYTF.

The CDR3 DNA sequence: TGTGCCAGCAGTTCCCCGGGTTACGAGCAGTACTTC. Encoded protein: CASSSPGYEQYF. This rearrangement joins TRBV28 to TRBJ2-7; D is ambiguous. The CDR3 totals 12 residues. Per germline, CDR1 MDHEN and CDR2 SYDVKM. Trimming removed 4 bases from V and 4 bases from J, with 8 bases in between. Filled out from reference TRBV28 and TRBJ2-7, the complete variable domain reads DVKVTQSSRYLVKRTGEKVFLECVQDMDHENMFWYRQDPGLGLRLIYFSYDVKMKEKGDIPEGYSVSREKKERFSLILESASTNQTSMYLCASSSPGYEQYFGPGTRLTVT.

The gene calls are TRBV27 and TRBJ1-6; TRBD1 is a possible D gene (5 bases). Trimming left V 5 bases short and J 3 bases short, with 23 bases between. In germline, CDR1 is MNHEY, CDR2 SMNVEV (reference sequence). This CDR3 is 19 amino acids long. The CDR3: CASSKRPIRQGSYNSPLHF. The CDR3 DNA is TGTGCCAGCAGTAAGCGCCCTATCCGCCAGGGCAGCTATAATTCACCCCTCCACTTT.

The CDR3 loop reads CAIGGGVNTEAFF. CDR3 bases: TGTGCCATCGGGGGGGGAGTGAACACTGAAGCTTTCTTT. The chain joins TRBV10-3 to TRBJ1-1; TRBD1 might be the D (5 bases). The V gene lost 8 bases and the J gene lost 0 bases, with 10 bases spanning the gap. The CDR3 length is 13 residues. Germline CDR1 ENHRY, CDR2 SYGVKD.

This clone occurred a few times. The chain is built from TRBV19 and TRBJ2-2, with TRBD1 identical over 9 bases. The CDR3 is 15 residues long. Unmatched junction bases numbered 5, after V lost 5 bases and J lost 4 bases. Germline V CDR1 and CDR2: LNHDA, SQIVND (reference sequence). The CDR3 DNA is TGTGCCAGTAGTCCGTGGGACAGGGTCACCGGGGAGCTGTTTTTT. It translates to CASSPWDRVTGELFF.

This chain links TRBV19 with TRBJ1-1; 8 bases align to TRBD1. There are 16 residues in the CDR3. The germline V gene encodes CDR1 LNHDA and CDR2 SQIVND (reference sequence). Trimming cost V 4 bases and J 5 bases; bases outside gene matches: 12. CDR3 in DNA: TGTGCCAGTAGTACCTTAGCTACAGGGGGAGTAACTGAAGCTTTCTTT. It specifies CASSTLATGGVTEAFF.

This chain uses TRBV3-1 (or the pseudogene TRBV3-2) with TRBJ1-6; 10 nucleotides line up with TRBD1. The germline gives CDR1 LGHDT, CDR2 YNNKEL (reference sequence). This CDR3 has 15 amino acids. Unmatched junction bases numbered 5, after V lost 2 bases and J lost 10 bases. For the CDR3, the DNA is TGTGCCAGCAGCCAACGGGACAGGGGTAAATCACCCCTCCACTTT. Translation gives CASSQRDRGKSPLHF.

The V call is TRBV4-1, the J call TRBJ2-3, with D maybe TRBD2 (5 bases). The CDR3 consists of 16 residues. CDR1 is MGHRA, CDR2 YSYEKL, per germline. With 3 bases removed from V and 0 bases from J, the gap between germline ends came to 13 bases. CDR3 in DNA: TGCGCCAGCAGCCACGAGGGCCTTCCTAGCACAGATACGCAGTATTTT. Protein: CASSHEGLPSTDTQYF.

This clone was seen more than once but under ten times. This chain connects TRBV27 to TRBJ1-5; a possible D gene is TRBD1 (6 bases). Germline lookup yields CDR1 MNHEY and CDR2 SMNVEV (reference sequence). This CDR3 is 15 amino acids long. Deletions cut 6 bases from V and 6 bases from J, with 18 bases between. The chain's CDR3 is CASSPTGGASQPQHF. The CDR3 region has the DNA TGTGCCAGCAGCCCAACCGGGGGGGCGAGTCAGCCCCAGCATTTT.

This clone was seen only a few times. V usage is TRBV7-9 and J usage is TRBJ1-4; tentative D call: TRBD1 (5 bases). CDR3 length equals 14 residues. V gave up 2 bases and J gave up 3 bases, with 7 bases separating them. Germline V gene sequence: CDR1 SEHNR, CDR2 FQNEAQ (reference sequence). CDR3 nucleotide sequence: TGTGCCAGCAGCTTACAGGGCCCTAATGAAAAACTGTTTTTT. This gives the protein CASSLQGPNEKLFF.